In this sample, the clone carrying this TCR beta chain turned up a few times. Its antigen remains unidentified. The sample comes from a study of T-cell memory formation after mild COVID-19. In the study overall: Clusters were largely donor specific. Broader study findings: Shrinking CD4+ clones resided mostly in CM and EM, and CD8+ ones in EMRA.

V was shortened by 2 bases and J by 6 bases, with 16 bases between the two germline ends. The CDR3 is 16 amino acids. The germline gives CDR1 MNHEY, CDR2 SVGEGT. cDNA libraries for TCR alpha and TCR beta, carrying sample barcodes and UMIs, came from 5'RACE with constant-segment primers. MiXCR, applied by TCRdb to the 5' RACE reads, yields one record per CDR3 protein. The sample comprises 150,000 to 200,000 distinct CDR3 sequences, around 30% of which are singletons, and around 12% rests with the top ten. The sequencing sample was made of PBMCs or a T cell subset sorted from them (not recorded which). This clonotype originated in an adult woman who had mild COVID-19 (a few samples of this study predate the infection). Cell type and time point are not known. This sequence joins TRBV6-2 or TRBV6-3 and TRBJ2-2; D may match TRBD1 or TRBD2 (5 bases each). The CDR3 sequence is CASSYGTTVKAGELFF. The CDR3 DNA is TGTGCCAGCAGTTACGGGACCACGGTGAAGGCCGGGGAGCTGTTTTTT.